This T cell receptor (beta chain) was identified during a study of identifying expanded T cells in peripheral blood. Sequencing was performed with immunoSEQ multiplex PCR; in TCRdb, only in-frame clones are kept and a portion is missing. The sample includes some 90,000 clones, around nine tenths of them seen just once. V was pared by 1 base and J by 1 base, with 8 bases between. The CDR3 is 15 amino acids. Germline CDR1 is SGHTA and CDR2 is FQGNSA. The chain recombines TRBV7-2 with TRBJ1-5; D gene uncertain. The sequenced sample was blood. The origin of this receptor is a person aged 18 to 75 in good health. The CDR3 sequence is CASSLEGLSNQPQHF. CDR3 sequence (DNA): TGTGCCAGCAGCTTAGAAGGGCTGAGCAATCAGCCCCAGCATTTT. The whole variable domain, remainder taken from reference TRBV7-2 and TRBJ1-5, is GAGVSQSPSNKVTEKGKDVELRCDPISGHTALYWYRQSLGQGLEFLIYFQGNSAPDKSGLPSDRFSAERTGGSVSTLTIQRTQQEDSAVYLCASSLEGLSNQPQHFGDGTRLSIL.